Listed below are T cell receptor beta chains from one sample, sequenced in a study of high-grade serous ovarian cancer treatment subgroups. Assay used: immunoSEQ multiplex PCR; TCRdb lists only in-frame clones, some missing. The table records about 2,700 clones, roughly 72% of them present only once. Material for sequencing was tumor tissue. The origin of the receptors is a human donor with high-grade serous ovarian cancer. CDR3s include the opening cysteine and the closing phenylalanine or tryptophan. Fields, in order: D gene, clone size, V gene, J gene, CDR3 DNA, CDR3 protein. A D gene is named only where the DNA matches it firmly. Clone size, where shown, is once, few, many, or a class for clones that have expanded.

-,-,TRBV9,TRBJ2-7,TGTGCCAGCAGCGGGGGGGGGCTAGCGGCTGACGAGCAGTACTTC,CASSGGGLAADEQYF
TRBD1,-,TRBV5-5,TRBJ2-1,TGTGCCAGCAGCTTTTCGCCCCCGGGACAGGGTTACAATGAGCAGTTCTTC,CASSFSPPGQGYNEQFF
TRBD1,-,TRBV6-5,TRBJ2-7,TGTGCCAGCAGTTACCACAGGGGAATTGGCTACGAGCAGTACTTC,CASSYHRGIGYEQYF
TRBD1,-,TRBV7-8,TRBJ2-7,TGTGCCAGCAGCTTGGGGACAGGGGACGAGCAGTACTTC,CASSLGTGDEQYF
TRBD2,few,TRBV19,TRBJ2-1,TGTGCCAGTAGTCGGACTAGCGGGTCCTACAATGAGCAGTTCTTC,CASSRTSGSYNEQFF
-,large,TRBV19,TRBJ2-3,TGTGCCAGTAGTATAACGCCCGCTCCCACAGATACGCAGTATTTT,CASSITPAPTDTQYF
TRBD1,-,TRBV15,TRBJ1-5,TGTGCCACCAGCAGAGCAGGGACAGGGGGTTGGAATCAGCCCCAGCATTTT,CATSRAGTGGWNQPQHF
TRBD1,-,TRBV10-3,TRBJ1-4,TGTGCCACTGGGACAGGGCCTGAAAAACTGTTTTTT,CATGTGPEKLFF
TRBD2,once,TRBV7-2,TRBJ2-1,TGTGCCAGCAGCCGCGTAGCTCTTAGCGGGGGCTCTAACAATGAGCAGTTCTTC,CASSRVALSGGSNNEQFF
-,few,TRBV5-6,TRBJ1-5,TGTGCCAGCAGCTTGGCGGCAGGGAATAGCAATCAGCCCCAGCATTTT,CASSLAAGNSNQPQHF
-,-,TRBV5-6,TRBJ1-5,TGTGCCAGCAGCTTAACCCCGAATCAGCCCCAGCATTTT,CASSLTPNQPQHF
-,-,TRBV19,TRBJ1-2,TGTGCCAGTAGTATCTTCCCCCCACGGGTTTTTGGCTACACCTTC,CASSIFPPRVFGYTF
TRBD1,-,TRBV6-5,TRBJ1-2,TGTGCCAGCAGTTACCTGACAGGGGCGGGTGGCTACACCTTC,CASSYLTGAGGYTF
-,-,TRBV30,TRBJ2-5,TGTGCCTGGACAGGATCAGAGACCCAGTACTTC,CAWTGSETQYF
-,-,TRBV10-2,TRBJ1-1,TGCGCCAGCAGTGAGTCGGCCGGGGACCTTGAAGCTTTCTTT,CASSESAGDLEAFF
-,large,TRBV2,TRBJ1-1,TGTGCCAGCAGTGACGATTCTAACACTGAAGCTTTCTTT,CASSDDSNTEAFF
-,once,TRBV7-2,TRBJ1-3,TGTGCCAGCAGCTTAGGGCAGACAGGCTCTGGAAACACCATATATTTT,CASSLGQTGSGNTIYF
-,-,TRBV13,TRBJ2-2,TGTGCCAGCAGCTTAGAGCGCGGCGGGGAGCTGTTTTTT,CASSLERGGELFF
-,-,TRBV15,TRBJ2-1,TGTGCCACCAGCTCCTGGGGGACCTACAATGGGCAGTTCTTC,CATSSWGTYNGQFF
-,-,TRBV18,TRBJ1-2,TGTGCCAGCTCACCTCTCCCTGGGCAGGGCGATATTGGAGATGGCTACACCTTC,CASSPLPGQGDIGDGYTF
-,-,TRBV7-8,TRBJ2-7,TGTGCCAGCAGCTCCTACGAGCAGTACTTC,CASSSYEQYF
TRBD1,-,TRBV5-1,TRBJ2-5,TGCGCCAGCAGCAGACAGGGTCATCTAGGAGAGACCCAGTACTTC,CASSRQGHLGETQYF
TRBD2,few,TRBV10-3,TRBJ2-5,TGTGCCATCAGTGAGCCGGGACTAGCGGGATACCAAGAGACCCAGTACTTC,CAISEPGLAGYQETQYF
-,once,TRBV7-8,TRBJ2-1,TGTGCCAGCAGCCCGGGAGTAGTAGGGAGCTACAATGAGCAGTTCTTC,CASSPGVVGSYNEQFF
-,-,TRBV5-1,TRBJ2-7,TGCGCCAGCAGCTTGGACGTCTCCTACGAGCAGTACTTC,CASSLDVSYEQYF
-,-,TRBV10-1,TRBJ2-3,TGCGCCAGCAGTGCCCAACGGTTGGCTACGCAGTATTTT,CASSAQRLATQYF
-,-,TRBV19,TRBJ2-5,TGTGCCAGTAGTGTGCAGGGAAGCGAGACCCAGTACTTC,CASSVQGSETQYF
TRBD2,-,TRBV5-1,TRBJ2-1,TGCGCCAGCAGCGTCAGACTAGCGGGGGCTTTGGGTGAGCAGTTCTTC,CASSVRLAGALGEQFF
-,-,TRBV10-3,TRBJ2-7,TGTGCCATCAGTGTAAGCAGGGGGGACTACGAGCAGTACTTC,CAISVSRGDYEQYF
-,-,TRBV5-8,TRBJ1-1,TGTGCCAGCAGCCCCACAGGGTCCACTGAAGCTTTCTTT,CASSPTGSTEAFF
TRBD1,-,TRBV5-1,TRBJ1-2,TGCGCCAGCAGCTTGGGCGGACAGGGAAAAAAAATGGATGGCTACACCTTC,CASSLGGQGKKMDGYTF
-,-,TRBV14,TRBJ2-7,TGTGCCAGCAGCCGGGGGGGGCTCTCCTACGAGCAGTACTTC,CASSRGGLSYEQYF
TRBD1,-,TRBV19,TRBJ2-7,TGTGCCAGTAGTATGAGGACAGGGGGGAGCTACGAGCAGTACTTC,CASSMRTGGSYEQYF
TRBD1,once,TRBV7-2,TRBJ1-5,TGTGCCAGCAGCTCCAGCGGGACAGGGGGGGGAGGTCAGCCCCAGCATTTT,CASSSSGTGGGGQPQHF
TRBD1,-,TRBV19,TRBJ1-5,TGTGCCAGTAGTTCGGGACAGGGGGGGATGGGCAATCAGCCCCAGCATTTT,CASSSGQGGMGNQPQHF
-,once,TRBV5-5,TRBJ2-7,TGTGCCAGCAGCTTGGGGGCGTACGAGCAGTACTTC,CASSLGAYEQYF
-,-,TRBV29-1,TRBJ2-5,TGCAGCGTTCCCTCGGGGGCAATGGAGACCCAGTACTTC,CSVPSGAMETQYF
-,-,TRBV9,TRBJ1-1,TGTGCCAGCAGCGTAGTGGGGGCCGGCACTGAAGCTTTCTTT,CASSVVGAGTEAFF
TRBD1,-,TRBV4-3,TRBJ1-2,TGCGCCAGCAGCCAAGCTACAGGGGCCTATGGCTACACCTTC,CASSQATGAYGYTF
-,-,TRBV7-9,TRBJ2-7,TGTGCCACGGAAAATCGGGGGACCTACGAGCAGTACTTC,CATENRGTYEQYF
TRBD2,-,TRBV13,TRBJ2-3,TGTGCCAGCAGCCTCCCAGAAGCGGGGGGGCTAGATACGCAGTATTTT,CASSLPEAGGLDTQYF
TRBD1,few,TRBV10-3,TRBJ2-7,TGTGCCATCAGTGAGCCCCCGGGACAGGGGGCAGGCGAGCAGTACTTC,CAISEPPGQGAGEQYF
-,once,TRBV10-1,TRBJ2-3,TGCGCCAGCAGTGAGTCGAAGGTCTCAGATACGCAGTATTTT,CASSESKVSDTQYF
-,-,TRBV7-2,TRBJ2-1,TGTGCCAGCAACCTTGACGGGGCGCAGTTCTTC,CASNLDGAQFF
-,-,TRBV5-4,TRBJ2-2,TGTGCCAGCAGCTTGGGACAACCCGCGAACACCGGGGAGCTGTTTTTT,CASSLGQPANTGELFF
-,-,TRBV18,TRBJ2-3,TGTGCCAGCTCCCCCCCGGGGCGGGCCTCAGATACGCAGTATTTT,CASSPPGRASDTQYF
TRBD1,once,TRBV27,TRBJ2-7,TGTGCCAGCAGTCAGATACAGGGGGGCCGCTACGAGCAGTACTTC,CASSQIQGGRYEQYF
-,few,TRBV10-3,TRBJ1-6,TGTGCCATCGCGGGGGCAGTGGATAATTCACCCCTCCACTTT,CAIAGAVDNSPLHF
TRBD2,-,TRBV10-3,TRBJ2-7,TGTGCCATCAGTGGGACTAGCGGGGGGGCCGCCTACGAGCAGTACTTC,CAISGTSGGAAYEQYF
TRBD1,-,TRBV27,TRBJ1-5,TGTGCCAGCAGCCTCGACAGGGTTTCGAGGCAGCCCCAGCATTTT,CASSLDRVSRQPQHF
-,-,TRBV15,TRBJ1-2,TGTGCCACCAGCAGAAGTAAGGGCGCCGTAGACTATGGCTACACCTTC,CATSRSKGAVDYGYTF
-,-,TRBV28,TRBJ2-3,TGTGCCAGCACCCTAAGTTTAGCGGCAGATACGCAGTATTTT,CASTLSLAADTQYF
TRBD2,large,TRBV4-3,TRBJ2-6,TGCGCCAGCAGCAGGGAGGCTAGCGGGGGGCTAGGGGCCAACGTCCTGACTTTC,CASSREASGGLGANVLTF
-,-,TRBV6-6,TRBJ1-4,TGTGCCAGCAAGCCGGGGGGAGGTGAAAAACTGTTTTTT,CASKPGGGEKLFF
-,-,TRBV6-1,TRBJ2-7,TGTGCCAGCAGTGCGGGACGCGAGCAGTACTTC,CASSAGREQYF
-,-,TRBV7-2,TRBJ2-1,TGTGCCAGCAGCTTAGCTCCCAGGTACAATGAGCAGTTCTTC,CASSLAPRYNEQFF
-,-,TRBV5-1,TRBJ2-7,TGCGCCAGCAGCCCGTCTACCTGGGACATTTCCTACGAGCAGTACTTC,CASSPSTWDISYEQYF
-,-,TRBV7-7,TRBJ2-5,TGTGCTAGCAGCCAGGGCAGGGGATCGGAGACCCAGTACTTC,CASSQGRGSETQYF
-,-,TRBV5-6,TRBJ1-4,TGTGCCAGCAGCTTCGGGAGAACTAATGAAAAACTGTTTTTT,CASSFGRTNEKLFF
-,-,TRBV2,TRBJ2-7,TGTGCCAGCAGTGAAAATGGACTCTCCTACGAGCAGTACTTC,CASSENGLSYEQYF